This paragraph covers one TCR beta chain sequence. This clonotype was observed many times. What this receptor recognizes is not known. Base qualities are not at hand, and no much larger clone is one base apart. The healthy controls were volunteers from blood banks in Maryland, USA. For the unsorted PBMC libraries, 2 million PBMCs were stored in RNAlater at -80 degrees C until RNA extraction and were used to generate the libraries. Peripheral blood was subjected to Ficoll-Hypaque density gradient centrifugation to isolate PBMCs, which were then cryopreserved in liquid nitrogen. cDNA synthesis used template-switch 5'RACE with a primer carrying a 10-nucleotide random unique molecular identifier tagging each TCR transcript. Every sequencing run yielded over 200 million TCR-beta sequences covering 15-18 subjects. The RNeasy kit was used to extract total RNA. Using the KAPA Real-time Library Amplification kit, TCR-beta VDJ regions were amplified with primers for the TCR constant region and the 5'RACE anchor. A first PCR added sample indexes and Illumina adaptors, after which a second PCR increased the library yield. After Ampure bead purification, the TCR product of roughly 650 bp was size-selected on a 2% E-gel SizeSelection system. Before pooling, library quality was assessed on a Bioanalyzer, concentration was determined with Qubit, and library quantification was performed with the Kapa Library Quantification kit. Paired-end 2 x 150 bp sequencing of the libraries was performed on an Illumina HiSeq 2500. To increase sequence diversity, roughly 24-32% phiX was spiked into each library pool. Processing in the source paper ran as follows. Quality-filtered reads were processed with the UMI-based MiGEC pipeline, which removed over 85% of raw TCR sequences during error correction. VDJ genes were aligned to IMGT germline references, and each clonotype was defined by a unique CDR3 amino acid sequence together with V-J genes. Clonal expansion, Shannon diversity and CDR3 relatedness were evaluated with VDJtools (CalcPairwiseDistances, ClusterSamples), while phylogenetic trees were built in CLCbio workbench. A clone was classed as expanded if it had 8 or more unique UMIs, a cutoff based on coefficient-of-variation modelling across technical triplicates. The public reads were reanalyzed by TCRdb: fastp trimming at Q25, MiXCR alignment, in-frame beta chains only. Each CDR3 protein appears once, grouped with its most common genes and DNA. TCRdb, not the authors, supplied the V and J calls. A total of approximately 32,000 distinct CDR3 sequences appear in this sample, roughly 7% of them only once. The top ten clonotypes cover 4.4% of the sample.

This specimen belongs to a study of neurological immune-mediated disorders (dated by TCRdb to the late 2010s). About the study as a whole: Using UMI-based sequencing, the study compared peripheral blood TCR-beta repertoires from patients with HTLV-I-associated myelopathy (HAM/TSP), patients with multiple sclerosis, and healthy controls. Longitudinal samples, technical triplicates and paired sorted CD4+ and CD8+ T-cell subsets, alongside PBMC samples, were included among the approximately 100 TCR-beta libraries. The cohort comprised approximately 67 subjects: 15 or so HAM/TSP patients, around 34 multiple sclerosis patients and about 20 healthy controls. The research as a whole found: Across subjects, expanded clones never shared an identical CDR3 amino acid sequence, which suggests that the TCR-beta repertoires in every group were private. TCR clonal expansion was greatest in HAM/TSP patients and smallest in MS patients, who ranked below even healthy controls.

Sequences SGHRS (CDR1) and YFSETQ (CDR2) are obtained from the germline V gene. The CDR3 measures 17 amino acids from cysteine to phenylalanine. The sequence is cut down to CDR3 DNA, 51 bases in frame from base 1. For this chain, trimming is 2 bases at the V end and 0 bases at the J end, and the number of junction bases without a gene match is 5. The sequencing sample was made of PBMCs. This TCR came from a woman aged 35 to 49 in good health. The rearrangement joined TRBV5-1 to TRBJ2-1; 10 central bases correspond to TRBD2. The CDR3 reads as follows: CASSLGLAVISYNEQFF. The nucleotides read TGCGCCAGCAGCTTAGGACTAGCGGTGATCTCCTACAATGAGCAGTTCTTC.